This T cell receptor (beta chain) was retrieved from a study of T cell responses to AZD1222 COVID-19 vaccine. Findings of the study overall: Spike-specific TCR breadth and depth were elevated following two AZD1222 doses. The donor cohort was predominantly white British with a female majority, and clonal diversity may have been underestimated.

Using immunoSEQ multiplex PCR, the repertoire was profiled, and TCRdb retains in-frame clones only, with some absent. In the table there are approximately 110,000 clones, approximately 85% of which are singletons. A word on this clone: What it binds is not known.

The CDR3 is 15 residues long. Trimming stripped 4 bases from V and 2 bases from J, with 12 bases between. The germline V gene encodes CDR1 SGHVS and CDR2 FQNEAQ. Second doses at about 4 or about 12 weeks were pooled. The receptor was isolated from an adult who received the AZD1222 COVID-19 vaccine. This sequence joins TRBV7-8 and TRBJ1-5; possibly TRBD1 for D (6 bases). The sample was peripheral blood, taken 28 days after the second AZD1222 dose. The DNA of the CDR3 is TGTGCCAGCAGCTGGAACAGGGTAGGCAATCAGCCCCAGCATTTT. Its protein product is CASSWNRVGNQPQHF.